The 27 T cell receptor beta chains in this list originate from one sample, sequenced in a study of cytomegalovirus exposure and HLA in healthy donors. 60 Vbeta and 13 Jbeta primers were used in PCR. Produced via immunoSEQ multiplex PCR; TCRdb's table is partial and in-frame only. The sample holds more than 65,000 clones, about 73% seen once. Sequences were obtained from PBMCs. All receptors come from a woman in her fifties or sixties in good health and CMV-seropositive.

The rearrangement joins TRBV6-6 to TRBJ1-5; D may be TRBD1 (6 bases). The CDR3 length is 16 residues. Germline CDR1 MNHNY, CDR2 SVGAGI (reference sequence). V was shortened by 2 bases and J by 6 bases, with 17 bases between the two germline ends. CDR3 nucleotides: TGTGCCAGCAGTTACGAGCGAGCGGGGGCGCGTCAGCCCCAGCATTTT. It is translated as CASSYERAGARQPQHF.

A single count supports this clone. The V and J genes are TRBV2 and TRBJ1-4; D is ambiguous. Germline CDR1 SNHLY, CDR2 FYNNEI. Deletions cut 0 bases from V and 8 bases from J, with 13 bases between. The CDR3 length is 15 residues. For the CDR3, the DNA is TGTGCCAGCAGTGAAGCTGCCGCCGTGCTAGAAAAACTGTTTTTT. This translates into CASSEAAAVLEKLFF.

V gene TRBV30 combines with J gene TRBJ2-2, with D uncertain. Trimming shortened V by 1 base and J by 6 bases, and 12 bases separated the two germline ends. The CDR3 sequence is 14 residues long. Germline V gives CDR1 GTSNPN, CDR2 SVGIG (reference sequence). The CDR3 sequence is CAWSGAALAGELFF. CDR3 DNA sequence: TGTGCCTGGAGTGGGGCTGCGTTAGCCGGGGAGCTGTTTTTT.

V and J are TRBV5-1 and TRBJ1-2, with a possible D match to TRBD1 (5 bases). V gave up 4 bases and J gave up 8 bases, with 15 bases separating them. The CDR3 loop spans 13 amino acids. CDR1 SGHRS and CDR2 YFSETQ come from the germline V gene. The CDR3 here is CASSPGHIPGYTF. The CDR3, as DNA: TGCGCCAGCAGCCCCGGACATATCCCAGGCTACACCTTC.

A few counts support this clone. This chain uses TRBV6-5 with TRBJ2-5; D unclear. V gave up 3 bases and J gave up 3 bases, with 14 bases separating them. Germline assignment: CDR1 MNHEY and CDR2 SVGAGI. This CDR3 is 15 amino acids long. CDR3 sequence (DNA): TGTGCCAGCAGTTATCTGGGCAAACCCAAAGAGACCCAGTACTTC. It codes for CASSYLGKPKETQYF.

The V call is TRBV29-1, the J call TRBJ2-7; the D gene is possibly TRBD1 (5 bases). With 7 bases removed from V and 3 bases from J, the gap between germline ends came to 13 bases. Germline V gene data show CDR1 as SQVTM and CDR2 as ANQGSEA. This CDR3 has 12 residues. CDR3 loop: CSARVGNYEQYF. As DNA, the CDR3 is TGCAGCGCCAGGGTAGGCAACTACGAGCAGTACTTC.

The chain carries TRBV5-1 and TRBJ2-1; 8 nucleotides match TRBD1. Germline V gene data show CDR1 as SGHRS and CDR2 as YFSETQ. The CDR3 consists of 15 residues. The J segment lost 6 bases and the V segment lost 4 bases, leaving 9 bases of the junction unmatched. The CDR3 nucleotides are TGCGCCAGCAGCCCGGGACAGGAAGTGGCCAATGAGCAGTTCTTC. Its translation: CASSPGQEVANEQFF.

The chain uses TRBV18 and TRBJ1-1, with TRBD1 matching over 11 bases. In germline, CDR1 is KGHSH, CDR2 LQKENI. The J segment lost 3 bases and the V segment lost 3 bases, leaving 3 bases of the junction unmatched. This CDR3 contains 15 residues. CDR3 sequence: CASSPGTGGDTEAFF. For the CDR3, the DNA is TGTGCCAGCTCACCCGGGACAGGGGGAGACACTGAAGCTTTCTTT.

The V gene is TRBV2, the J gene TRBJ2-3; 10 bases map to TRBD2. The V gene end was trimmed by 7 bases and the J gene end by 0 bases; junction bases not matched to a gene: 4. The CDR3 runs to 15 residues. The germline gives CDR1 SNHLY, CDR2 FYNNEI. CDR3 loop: CASNPTSGSTDTQYF. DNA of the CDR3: TGTGCCAGCAACCCGACTAGCGGGAGCACAGATACGCAGTATTTT.

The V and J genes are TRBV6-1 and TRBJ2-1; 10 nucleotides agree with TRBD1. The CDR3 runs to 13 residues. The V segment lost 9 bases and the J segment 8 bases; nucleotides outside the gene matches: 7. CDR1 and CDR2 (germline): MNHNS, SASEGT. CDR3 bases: TGTGCCAGTGGGACAGGGGAAAGGGATGAGCAGTTCTTC. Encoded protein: CASGTGERDEQFF.

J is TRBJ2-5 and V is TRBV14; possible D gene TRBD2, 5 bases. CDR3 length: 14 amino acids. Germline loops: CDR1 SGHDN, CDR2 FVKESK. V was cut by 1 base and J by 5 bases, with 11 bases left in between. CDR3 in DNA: TGTGCCAGCAGCCAAGGGCGGTCGGGGGAGACCCAGTACTTC. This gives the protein CASSQGRSGETQYF. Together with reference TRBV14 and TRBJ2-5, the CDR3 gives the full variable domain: EAGVTQFPSHSVIEKGQTVTLRCDPISGHDNLYWYRRVMGKEIKFLLHFVKESKQDESGMPNNRFLAERTGGTYSTLKVQPAELEDSGVYFCASSQGRSGETQYFGPGTRLLVL.

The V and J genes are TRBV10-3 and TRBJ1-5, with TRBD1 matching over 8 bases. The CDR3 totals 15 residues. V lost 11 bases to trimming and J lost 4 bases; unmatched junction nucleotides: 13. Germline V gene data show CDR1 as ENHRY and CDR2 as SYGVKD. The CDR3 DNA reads TGTGCCTCACAGTATGGGACAGGTCCTAATCAGCCCCAGCATTTT. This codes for CASQYGTGPNQPQHF.

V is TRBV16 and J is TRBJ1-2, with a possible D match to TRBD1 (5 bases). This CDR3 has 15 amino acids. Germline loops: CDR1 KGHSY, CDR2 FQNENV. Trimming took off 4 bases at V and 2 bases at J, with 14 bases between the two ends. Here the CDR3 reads CASSLGRGRNYGYTF. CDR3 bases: TGTGCCAGCAGCCTCGGGAGGGGCAGGAACTATGGCTACACCTTC.

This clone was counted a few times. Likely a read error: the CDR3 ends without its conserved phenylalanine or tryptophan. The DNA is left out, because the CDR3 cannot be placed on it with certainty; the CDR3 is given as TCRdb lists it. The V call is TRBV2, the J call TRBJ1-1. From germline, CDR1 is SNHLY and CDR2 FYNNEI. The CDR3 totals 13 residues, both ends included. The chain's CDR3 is CASIPGGYTEALV.

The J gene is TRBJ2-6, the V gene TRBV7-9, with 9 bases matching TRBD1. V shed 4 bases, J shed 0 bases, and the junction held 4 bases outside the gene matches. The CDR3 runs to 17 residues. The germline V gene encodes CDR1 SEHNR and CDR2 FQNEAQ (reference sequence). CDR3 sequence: CASSYPGQGSGANVLTF. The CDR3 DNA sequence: TGTGCCAGCAGCTATCCGGGACAGGGCTCTGGGGCCAACGTCCTGACTTTC.

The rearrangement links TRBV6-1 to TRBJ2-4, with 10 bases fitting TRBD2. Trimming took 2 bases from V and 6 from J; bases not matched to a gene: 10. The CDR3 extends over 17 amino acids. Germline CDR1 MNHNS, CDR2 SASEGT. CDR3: CASSERASGSRLNIQYF. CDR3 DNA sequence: TGTGCCAGCAGTGAAAGGGCTAGCGGGAGCCGACTAAACATTCAGTACTTC.

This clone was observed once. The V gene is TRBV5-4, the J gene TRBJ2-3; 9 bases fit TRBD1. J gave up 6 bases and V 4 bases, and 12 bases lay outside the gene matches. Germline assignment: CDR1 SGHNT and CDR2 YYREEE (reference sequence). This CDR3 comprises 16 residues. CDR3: CASSTPPGQGDDTQYF. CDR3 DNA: TGTGCCAGCAGCACCCCACCGGGACAGGGCGACGATACGCAGTATTTT.

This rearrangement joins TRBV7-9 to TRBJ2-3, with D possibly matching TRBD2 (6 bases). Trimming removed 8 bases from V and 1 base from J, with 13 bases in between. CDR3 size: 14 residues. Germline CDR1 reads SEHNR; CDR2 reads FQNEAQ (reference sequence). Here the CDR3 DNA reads TGTGCCAGCGGGGAGTTAGCGGGCACAGATACGCAGTATTTT. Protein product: CASGELAGTDTQYF.

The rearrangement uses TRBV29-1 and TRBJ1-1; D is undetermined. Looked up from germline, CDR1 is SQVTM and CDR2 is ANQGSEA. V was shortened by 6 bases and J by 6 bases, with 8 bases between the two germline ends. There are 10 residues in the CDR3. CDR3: CSVLLAEAFF. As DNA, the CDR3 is TGCAGCGTCCTTCTTGCTGAAGCTTTCTTT.

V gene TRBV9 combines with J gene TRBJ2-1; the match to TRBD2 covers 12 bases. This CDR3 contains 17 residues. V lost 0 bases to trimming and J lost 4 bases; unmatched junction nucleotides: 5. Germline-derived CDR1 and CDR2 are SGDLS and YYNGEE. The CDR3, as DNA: TGTGCCAGCAGCGTAGGGATTACTAGCGGGGGGTACAATGAGCAGTTCTTC. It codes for CASSVGITSGGYNEQFF.

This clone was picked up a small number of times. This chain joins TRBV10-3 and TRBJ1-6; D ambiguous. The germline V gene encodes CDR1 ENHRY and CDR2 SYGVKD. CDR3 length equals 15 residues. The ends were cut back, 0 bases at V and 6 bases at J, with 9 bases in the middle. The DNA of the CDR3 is TGTGCCATCAGTGAGTCGGACTCTGGTAATTCACCCCTCCACTTT. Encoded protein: CAISESDSGNSPLHF.

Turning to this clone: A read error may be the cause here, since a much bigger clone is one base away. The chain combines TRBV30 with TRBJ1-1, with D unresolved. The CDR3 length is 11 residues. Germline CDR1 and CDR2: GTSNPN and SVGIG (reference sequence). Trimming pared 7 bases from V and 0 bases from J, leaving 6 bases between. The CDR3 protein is CALLVNTEAFF. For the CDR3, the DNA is TGTGCCTTGTTAGTGAACACTGAAGCTTTCTTT.

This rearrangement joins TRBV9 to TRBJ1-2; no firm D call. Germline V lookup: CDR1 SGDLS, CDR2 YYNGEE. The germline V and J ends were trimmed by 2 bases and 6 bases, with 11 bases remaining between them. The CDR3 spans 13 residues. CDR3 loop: CASSVGLTDGYTF. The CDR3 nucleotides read TGTGCCAGCAGCGTCGGGTTGACGGATGGCTACACCTTC.

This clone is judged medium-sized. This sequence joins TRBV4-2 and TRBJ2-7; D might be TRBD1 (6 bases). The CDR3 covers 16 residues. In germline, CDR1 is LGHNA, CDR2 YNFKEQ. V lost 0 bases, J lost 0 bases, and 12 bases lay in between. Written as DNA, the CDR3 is TGTGCCAGCAGCCAAGATCGTCTGGGGGCCTCCTACGAGCAGTACTTC. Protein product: CASSQDRLGASYEQYF.

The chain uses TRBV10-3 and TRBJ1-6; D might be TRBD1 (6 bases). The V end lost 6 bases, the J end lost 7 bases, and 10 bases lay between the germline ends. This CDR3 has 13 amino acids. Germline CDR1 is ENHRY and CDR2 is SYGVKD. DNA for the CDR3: TGTGCCATCAGCGACGGGACAAATTCACCCCTCCACTTT. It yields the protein CAISDGTNSPLHF.

DNA of the CDR3: TGTGCCAGCAGTGGACCGGGACAGGGGTTCGCTGAAGCTTTCTTT. This sequence encodes CASSGPGQGFAEAFF. The V call is TRBV6-1, the J call TRBJ1-1; 10 bases fit TRBD1. The germline CDR1 and CDR2 sequences are MNHNS and SASEGT. The CDR3 length is 15 residues. Germline trimming cut 4 bases from V and 6 bases from J; bases unmatched to any gene: 8.

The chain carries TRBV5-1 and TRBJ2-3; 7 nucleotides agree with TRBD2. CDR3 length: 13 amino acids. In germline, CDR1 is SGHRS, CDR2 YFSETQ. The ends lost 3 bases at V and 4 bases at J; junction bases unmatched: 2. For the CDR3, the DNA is TGCGCCAGCAGCTGGGGAGGGCCAGATACGCAGTATTTT. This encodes CASSWGGPDTQYF.